Many counts were recorded for the clone carrying this T cell receptor beta chain. Antigen unknown. This entry comes from a study of response to subunit inactivated influenza vaccine. TCRdb processed the RT-PCR reads anew with MiXCR; each CDR3 protein has one entry. The profile shows 550,000 to 800,000 distinct CDR3 sequences, approximately 15% of them singletons. Whole-study results and caveats: Seasonal influenza vaccination, on each occasion, was suggested by the authors to recruit few new T cells.

The source material was PBMCs from blood, sampled roughly 12 days after vaccination. The receptor was derived from a man aged 50-59 years who received an inactivated influenza vaccine.

CDR3 amino acids: CSATRGDSNQPQHF. Written as DNA, the CDR3 is TGCAGTGCAACGCGGGGCGATAGCAATCAGCCCCAGCATTTT. The chain recombines TRBV20-1 with TRBJ1-5; D perhaps matches TRBD1 (5 bases). There are 14 residues in the CDR3. V dropped 6 bases and J dropped 0 bases, with 12 bases sitting between them. Germline V gene lookup returns CDR1 DFQATT and CDR2 SNEGSKA (reference sequence).